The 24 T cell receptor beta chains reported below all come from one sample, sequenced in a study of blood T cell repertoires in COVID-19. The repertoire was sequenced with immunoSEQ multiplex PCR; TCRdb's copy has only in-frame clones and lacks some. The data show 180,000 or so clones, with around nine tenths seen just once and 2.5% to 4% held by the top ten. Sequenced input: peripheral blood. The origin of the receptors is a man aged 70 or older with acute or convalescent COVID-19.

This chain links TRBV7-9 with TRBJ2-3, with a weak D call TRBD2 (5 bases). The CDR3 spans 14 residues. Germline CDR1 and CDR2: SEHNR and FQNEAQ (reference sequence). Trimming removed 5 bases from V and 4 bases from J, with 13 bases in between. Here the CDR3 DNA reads TGTGCCAGCAGCCCTAGTGTCGGGGCAGATACGCAGTATTTT. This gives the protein CASSPSVGADTQYF.

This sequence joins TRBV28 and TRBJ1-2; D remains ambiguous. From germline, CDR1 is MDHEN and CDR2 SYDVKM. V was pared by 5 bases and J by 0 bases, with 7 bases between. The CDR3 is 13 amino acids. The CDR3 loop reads CASSPNPNYGYTF. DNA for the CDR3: TGTGCCAGCAGTCCAAATCCTAACTATGGCTACACCTTC.

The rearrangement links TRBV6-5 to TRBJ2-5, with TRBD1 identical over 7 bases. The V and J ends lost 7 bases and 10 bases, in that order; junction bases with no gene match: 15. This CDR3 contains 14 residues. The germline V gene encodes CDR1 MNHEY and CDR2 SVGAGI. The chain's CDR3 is CASTQGGAASVQYF. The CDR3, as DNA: TGTGCCAGCACCCAAGGGGGCGCGGCAAGTGTCCAGTACTTC.

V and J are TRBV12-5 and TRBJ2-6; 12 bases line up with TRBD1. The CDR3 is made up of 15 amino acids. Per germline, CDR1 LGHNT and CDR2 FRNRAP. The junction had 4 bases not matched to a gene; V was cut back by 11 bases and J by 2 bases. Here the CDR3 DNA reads TGTGCTTCCGGGACAGGGGGCCCTGGGGCCAACGTCCTGACTTTC. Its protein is CASGTGGPGANVLTF.

CDR3 protein: CASSSPTHSYNSPLHF. The CDR3 DNA is TGTGCCAGCAGTTCGCCGACACACTCCTATAATTCACCCCTCCACTTT. The rearrangement joins TRBV27 to TRBJ1-6; the D is unclear. Germline V gene sequence: CDR1 MNHEY, CDR2 SMNVEV (reference sequence). The germline V and J ends were trimmed by 4 bases and 0 bases, with 10 bases remaining between them. The CDR3 sequence is 16 residues long.

The CDR3 nucleotides are TGCGCCAGCAGCCAGACGTTTAACGGAAGAGGCCCTGGAAACACCATATATTTT. This encodes CASSQTFNGRGPGNTIYF. The chain employs TRBV4-3 and TRBJ1-3, with D uncertain. The ends were cut back, 3 bases at V and 2 bases at J, with 20 bases in the middle. This CDR3 contains 18 residues. Germline V CDR1 and CDR2: LGHNA, YSLEER.

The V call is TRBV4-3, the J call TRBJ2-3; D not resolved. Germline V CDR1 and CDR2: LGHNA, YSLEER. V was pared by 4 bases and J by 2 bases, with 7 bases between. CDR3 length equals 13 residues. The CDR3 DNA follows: TGCGCCAGCAGCCCCCAACTCACAGATACGCAGTATTTT. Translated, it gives CASSPQLTDTQYF.

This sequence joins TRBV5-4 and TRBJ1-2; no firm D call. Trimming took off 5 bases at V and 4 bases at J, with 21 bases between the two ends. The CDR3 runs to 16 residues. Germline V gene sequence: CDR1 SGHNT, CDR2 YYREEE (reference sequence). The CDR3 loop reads CASRRTTGLAFYGYTF. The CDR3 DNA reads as TGTGCCAGCAGGCGGACGACCGGCCTAGCCTTCTATGGCTACACCTTC.

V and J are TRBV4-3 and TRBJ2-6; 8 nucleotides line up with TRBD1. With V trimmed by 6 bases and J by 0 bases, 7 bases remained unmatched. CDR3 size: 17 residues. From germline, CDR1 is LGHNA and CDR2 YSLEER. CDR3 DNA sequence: TGCGCCAGCAGACTGCAGGGGGCCGACTCTGGGGCCAACGTCCTGACTTTC. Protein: CASRLQGADSGANVLTF.

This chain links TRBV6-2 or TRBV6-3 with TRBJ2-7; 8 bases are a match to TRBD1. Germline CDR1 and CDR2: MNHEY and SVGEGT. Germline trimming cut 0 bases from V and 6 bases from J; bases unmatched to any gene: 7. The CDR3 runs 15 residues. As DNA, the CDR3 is TGTGCCAGCAGTTACTCTCGGACAGGGTCGGCCGAGCAGTACTTC. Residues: CASSYSRTGSAEQYF.

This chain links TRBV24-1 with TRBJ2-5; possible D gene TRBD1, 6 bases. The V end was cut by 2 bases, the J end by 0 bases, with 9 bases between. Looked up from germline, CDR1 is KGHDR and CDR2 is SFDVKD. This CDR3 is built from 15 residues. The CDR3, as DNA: TGTGCCACCAGTGATTCTGACAGGTACCAAGAGACCCAGTACTTC. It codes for CATSDSDRYQETQYF.

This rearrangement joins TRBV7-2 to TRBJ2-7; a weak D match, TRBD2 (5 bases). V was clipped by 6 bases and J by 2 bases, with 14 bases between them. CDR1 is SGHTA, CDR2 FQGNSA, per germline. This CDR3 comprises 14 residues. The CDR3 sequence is CASRFDGNPYEQYF. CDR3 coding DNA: TGTGCCAGCAGATTCGACGGGAATCCCTACGAGCAGTACTTC.

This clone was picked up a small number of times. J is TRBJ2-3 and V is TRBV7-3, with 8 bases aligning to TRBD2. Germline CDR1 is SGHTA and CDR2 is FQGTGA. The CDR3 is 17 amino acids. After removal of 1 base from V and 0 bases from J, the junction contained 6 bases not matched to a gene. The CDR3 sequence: CASSLISSGGSTDTQYF. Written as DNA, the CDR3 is TGTGCCAGCAGCTTAATATCCAGCGGGGGCAGCACAGATACGCAGTATTTT.

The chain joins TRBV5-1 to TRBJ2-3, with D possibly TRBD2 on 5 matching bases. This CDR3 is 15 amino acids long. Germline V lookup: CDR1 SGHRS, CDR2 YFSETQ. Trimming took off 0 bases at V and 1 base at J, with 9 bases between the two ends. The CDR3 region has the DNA TGCGCCAGCAGCTTGGACGGGAAGGGCACAGATACGCAGTATTTT. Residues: CASSLDGKGTDTQYF.

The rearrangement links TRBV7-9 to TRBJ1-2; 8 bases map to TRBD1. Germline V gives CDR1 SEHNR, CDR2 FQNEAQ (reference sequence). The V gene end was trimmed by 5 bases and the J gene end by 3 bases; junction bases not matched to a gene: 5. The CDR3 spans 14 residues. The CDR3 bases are TGTGCCAGCAGCCACGAACAGGGGGACTATGGCTACACCTTC. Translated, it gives CASSHEQGDYGYTF.

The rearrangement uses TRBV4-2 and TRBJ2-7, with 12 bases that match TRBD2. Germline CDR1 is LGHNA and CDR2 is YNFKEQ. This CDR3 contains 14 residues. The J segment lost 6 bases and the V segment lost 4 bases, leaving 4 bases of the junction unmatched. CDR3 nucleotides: TGTGCCAGCAGCCGACTAGCGGGGGTAGGCGAGCAGTACTTC. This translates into CASSRLAGVGEQYF.

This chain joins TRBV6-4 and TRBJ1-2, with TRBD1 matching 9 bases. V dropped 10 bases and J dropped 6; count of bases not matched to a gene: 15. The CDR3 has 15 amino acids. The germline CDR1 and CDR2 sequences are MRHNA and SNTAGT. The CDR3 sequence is CAIRTPGDRADGYTF. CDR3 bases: TGTGCCATCAGGACCCCCGGGGACAGGGCAGATGGCTACACCTTC.

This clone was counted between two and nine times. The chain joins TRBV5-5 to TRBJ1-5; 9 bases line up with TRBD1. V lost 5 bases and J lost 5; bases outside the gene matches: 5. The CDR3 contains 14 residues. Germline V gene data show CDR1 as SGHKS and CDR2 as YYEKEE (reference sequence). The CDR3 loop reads CASSYTGGYQPQHF. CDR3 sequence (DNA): TGTGCCAGCAGTTATACAGGGGGCTATCAGCCCCAGCATTTT.

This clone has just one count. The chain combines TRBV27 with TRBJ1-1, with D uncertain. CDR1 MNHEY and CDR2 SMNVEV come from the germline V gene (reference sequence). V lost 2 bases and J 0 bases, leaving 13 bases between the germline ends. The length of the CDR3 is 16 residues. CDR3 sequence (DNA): TGTGCCAGCAGTTTAGGGGTTGGGGAGATGAACACTGAAGCTTTCTTT. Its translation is CASSLGVGEMNTEAFF.

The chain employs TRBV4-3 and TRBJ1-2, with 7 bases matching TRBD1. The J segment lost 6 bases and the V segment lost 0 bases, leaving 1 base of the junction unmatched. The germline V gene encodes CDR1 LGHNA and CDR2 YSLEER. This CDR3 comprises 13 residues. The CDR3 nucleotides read TGCGCCAGCAGCCAAGAAACAGGGGATGGCTACACCTTC. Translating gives CASSQETGDGYTF.

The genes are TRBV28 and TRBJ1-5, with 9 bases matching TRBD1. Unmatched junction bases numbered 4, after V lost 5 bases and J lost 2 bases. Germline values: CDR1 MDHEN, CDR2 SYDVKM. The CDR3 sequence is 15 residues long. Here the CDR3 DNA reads TGTGCCAGCAGTCCACAGGGGGCGGGCAATCAGCCCCAGCATTTT. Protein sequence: CASSPQGAGNQPQHF.

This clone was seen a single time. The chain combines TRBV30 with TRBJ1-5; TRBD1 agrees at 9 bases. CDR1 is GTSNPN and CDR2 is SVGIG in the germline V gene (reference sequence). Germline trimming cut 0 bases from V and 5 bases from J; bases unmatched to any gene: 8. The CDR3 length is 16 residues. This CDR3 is CAWSVLDRGYDQPQHF. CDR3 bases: TGTGCCTGGAGTGTGTTGGACAGGGGCTACGATCAGCCCCAGCATTTT.

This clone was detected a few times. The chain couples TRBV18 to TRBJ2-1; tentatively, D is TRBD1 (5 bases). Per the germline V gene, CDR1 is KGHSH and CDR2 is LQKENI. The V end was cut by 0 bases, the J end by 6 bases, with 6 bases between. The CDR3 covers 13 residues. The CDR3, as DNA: TGTGCCAGCTCACCACCCCAGGGCAATGAGCAGTTCTTC. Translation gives CASSPPQGNEQFF.

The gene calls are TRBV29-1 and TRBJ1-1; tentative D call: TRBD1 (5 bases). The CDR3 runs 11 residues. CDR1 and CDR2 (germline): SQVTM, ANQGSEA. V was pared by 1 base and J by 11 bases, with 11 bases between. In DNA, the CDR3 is TGCAGCGTTGAAGCGGGAGGGGACGCTTTCTTT. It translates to CSVEAGGDAFF.